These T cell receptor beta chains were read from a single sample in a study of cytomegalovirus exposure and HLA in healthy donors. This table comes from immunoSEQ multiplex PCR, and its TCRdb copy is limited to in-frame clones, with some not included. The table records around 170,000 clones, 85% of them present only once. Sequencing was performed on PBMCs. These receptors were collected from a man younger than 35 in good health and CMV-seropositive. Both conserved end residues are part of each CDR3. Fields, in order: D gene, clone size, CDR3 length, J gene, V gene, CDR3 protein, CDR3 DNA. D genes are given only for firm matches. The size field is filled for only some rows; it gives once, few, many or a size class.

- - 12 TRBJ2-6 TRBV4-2 CASRAGANVLTF TGTGCCTCGAGGGCTGGGGCCAACGTCCTGACTTTC
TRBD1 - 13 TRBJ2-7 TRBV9 CASSGQGKEEQYF TGTGCCAGCAGCGGACAGGGGAAGGAAGAGCAGTACTTC
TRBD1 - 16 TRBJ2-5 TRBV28 CASSARDRTSQETQYF TGTGCCAGCAGCGCGCGGGACAGGACCTCCCAAGAGACCCAGTACTTC
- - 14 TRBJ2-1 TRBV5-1 CASSLGRSYNEQFF TGCGCCAGCAGCTTGGGCAGATCCTACAATGAGCAGTTCTTC
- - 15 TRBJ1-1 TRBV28 CASSREEGVNTEAFF TGTGCCAGCAGCCGAGAGGAGGGAGTCAACACTGAAGCTTTCTTT
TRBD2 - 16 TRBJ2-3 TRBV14 CASSQDMAGGTDTQYF TGTGCCAGCAGCCAAGATATGGCGGGGGGCACAGATACGCAGTATTTT
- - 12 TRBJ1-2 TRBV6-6 CATHRTTYGYTF TGTGCCACCCACCGGACAACCTATGGCTACACCTTC
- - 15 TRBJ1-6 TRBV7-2 CASSLQGNSGSPLHF TGTGCCAGCAGCTTGCAGGGGAACAGTGGCTCACCCCTCCACTTT
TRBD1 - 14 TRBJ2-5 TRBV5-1 CASSWAVTGDAQYF TGCGCCAGCAGCTGGGCAGTAACAGGGGATGCCCAGTACTTC
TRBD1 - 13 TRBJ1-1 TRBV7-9 CASSLTGDTEAFF TGTGCCAGCAGCTTGACAGGGGACACTGAAGCTTTCTTT
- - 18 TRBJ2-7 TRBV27 CASSIDRSDLMNPYEQYF TGTGCCAGCAGTATCGACAGGTCCGACCTTATGAATCCCTACGAGCAGTACTTC
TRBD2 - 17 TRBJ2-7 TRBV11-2 CASSLERAGGPGYEQYF TGTGCCAGCAGCTTAGAACGAGCGGGAGGGCCCGGGTACGAGCAGTACTTC
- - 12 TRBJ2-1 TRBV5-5 CASGSERGRQFF TGTGCCAGCGGGTCTGAGAGGGGGAGGCAGTTCTTC
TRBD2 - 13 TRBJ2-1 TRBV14 CASSQDQEREQFF TGTGCCAGCAGCCAAGATCAGGAGCGGGAACAGTTCTTC
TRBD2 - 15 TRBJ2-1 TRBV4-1 CASSPRRAGVPEQFF TGCGCCAGCAGCCCTCGTCGCGCGGGGGTCCCGGAGCAGTTCTTC
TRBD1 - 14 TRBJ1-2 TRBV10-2 CASSPGQGNYGYTF TGCGCCAGCAGTCCGGGACAGGGTAACTATGGCTACACCTTC
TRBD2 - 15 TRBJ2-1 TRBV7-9 CASSFGLAGGNEQFF TGTGCCAGCAGCTTCGGACTAGCGGGAGGTAATGAGCAGTTCTTC
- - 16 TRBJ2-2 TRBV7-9 CASSLVQGRNTGELFF TGTGCCAGCAGCTTAGTACAGGGCCGTAACACCGGGGAGCTGTTTTTT
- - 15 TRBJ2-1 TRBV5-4 CASSLDSPGHNEQFF TGTGCCAGCAGCTTAGACAGCCCTGGCCACAATGAGCAGTTCTTC
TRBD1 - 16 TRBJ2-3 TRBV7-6 CASSLASRGFSDTQYF TGTGCCAGCAGCTTAGCGAGCAGGGGGTTTTCAGATACGCAGTATTTT
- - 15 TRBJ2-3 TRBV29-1 CSVDRFERGGDTQYF TGCAGCGTTGATCGATTTGAGCGAGGGGGAGATACGCAGTATTTT
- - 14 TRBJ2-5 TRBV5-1 CASSFSRPGETQYF TGCGCCAGCAGCTTTTCGAGACCGGGGGAGACCCAGTACTTC
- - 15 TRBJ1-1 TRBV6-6 CASSYGGAGQGEAFF TGTGCCAGCAGTTACGGTGGGGCTGGTCAAGGAGAAGCTTTCTTT
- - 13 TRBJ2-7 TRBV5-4 CASSIGWTYEQYF TGTGCCAGCAGCATAGGGTGGACATACGAGCAGTACTTC
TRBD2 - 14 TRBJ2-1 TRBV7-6 CASGRTSGSNEQFF TGTGCCAGCGGGAGGACTAGCGGGAGTAATGAGCAGTTCTTC
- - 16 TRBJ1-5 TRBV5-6 CASSLAGVLGNQPQHF TGTGCCAGCAGCTTGGCCGGGGTTTTGGGCAATCAGCCCCAGCATTTT
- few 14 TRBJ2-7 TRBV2 CASSPRFETYEQYF TGTGCCAGCAGTCCTCGATTTGAGACCTACGAGCAGTACTTC
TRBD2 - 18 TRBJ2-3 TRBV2 CASRGGLAGGPSTDTQYF TGTGCCAGCAGGGGGGGGCTAGCGGGAGGGCCTAGCACAGATACGCAGTATTTT
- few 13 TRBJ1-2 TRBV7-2 CASSLESRWGYTF TGTGCCAGCAGCTTAGAATCCAGGTGGGGCTACACCTTC
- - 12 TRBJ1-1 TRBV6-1 CASSEWTQRAFF TGTGCCAGCAGTGAATGGACACAAAGAGCTTTCTTT
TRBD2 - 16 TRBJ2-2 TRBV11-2 CASSSGTSGRTGELFF TGTGCCAGCAGCTCCGGGACTAGCGGGAGAACCGGGGAGCTGTTTTTT
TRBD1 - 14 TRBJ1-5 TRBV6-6 CASRGDREGQPQHF TGTGCCAGCAGGGGGGACAGGGAGGGTCAGCCCCAGCATTTT